This T cell receptor beta chain originates from a study of OX40 agonist ivuxolimab in advanced cancers. Whole-study findings and limits: Among some nonresponders, normalized T-cell clonal expansion was also low.

To note about this clone: The antigen is not known.

This CDR3 spans 13 amino acids. Germline CDR1 is WNHNN and CDR2 is SYGVQD (reference sequence). J was trimmed by 6 bases and V by 3 bases; bases with no gene match: 2. Assay used: immunoSEQ multiplex PCR; TCRdb lists only in-frame clones, some missing. The repertoire holds approximately 70,000 clones, with 86% as singletons. The V gene is TRBV10-1, the J gene TRBJ1-1; TRBD1 matches 9 bases. The material sequenced was CD4+ or CD8+ T cells sorted from blood, taken in a trial of the OX40 agonist ivuxolimab. The clonotype comes from an adult with an advanced solid tumor such as melanoma, head and neck, liver or kidney cancer. DNA of the CDR3: TGCGCCAGCAGTGAACAGGGGGCGTCTGAAGCTTTCTTT. Its protein is CASSEQGASEAFF.